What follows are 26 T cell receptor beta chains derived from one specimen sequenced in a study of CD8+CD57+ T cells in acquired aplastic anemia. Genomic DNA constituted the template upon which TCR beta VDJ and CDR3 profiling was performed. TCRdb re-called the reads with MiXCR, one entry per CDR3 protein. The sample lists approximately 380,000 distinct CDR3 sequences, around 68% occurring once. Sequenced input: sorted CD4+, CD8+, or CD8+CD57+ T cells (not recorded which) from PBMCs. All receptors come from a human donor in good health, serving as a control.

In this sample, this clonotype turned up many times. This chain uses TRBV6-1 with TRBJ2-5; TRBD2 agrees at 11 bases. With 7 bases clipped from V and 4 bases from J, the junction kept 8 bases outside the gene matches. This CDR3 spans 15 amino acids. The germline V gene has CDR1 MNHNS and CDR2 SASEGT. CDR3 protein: CASILSGGAVETQYF. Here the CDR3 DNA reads TGTGCCAGCATTCTTAGCGGGGGGGCCGTAGAGACCCAGTACTTC.

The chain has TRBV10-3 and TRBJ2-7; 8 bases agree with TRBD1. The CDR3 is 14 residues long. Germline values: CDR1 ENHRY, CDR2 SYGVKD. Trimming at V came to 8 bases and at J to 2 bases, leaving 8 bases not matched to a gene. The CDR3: CAIGAGGGTYEQYF. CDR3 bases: TGTGCCATCGGTGCAGGGGGCGGAACCTACGAGCAGTACTTC.

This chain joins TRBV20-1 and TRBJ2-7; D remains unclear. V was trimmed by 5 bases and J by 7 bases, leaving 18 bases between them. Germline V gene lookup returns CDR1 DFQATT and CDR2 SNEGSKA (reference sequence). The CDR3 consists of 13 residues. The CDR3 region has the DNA TGCAGTGCTCCCACGGACCGTAACTATGAGCAGTACTTC. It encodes CSAPTDRNYEQYF.

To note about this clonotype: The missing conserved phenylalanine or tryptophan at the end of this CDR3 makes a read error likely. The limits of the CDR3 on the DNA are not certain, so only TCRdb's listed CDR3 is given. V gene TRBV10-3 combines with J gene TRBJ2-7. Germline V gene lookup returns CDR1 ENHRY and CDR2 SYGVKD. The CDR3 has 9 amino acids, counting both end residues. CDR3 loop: CAITGEPNT.

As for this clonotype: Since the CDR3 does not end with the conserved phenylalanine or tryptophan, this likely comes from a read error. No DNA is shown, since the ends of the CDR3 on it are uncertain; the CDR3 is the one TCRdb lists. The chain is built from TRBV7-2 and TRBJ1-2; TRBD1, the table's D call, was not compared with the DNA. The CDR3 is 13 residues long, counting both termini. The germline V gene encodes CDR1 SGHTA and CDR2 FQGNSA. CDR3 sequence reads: CASGNRGSYGYTS.

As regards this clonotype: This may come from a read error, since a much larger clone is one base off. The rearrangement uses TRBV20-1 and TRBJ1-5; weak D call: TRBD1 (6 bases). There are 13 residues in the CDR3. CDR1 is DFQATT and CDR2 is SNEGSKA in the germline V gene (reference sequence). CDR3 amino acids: CSSREAGAQPQHF. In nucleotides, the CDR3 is TGCAGTTCTAGAGAGGCAGGGGCCCAGCCCCAGCATTTT.

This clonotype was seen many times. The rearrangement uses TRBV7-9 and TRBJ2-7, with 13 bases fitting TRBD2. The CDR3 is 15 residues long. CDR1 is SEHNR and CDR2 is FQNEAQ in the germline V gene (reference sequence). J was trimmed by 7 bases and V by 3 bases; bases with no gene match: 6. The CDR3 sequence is CASSFDGTSGVEQYF. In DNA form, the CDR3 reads TGTGCCAGCAGCTTTGATGGGACTAGCGGGGTAGAGCAGTACTTC.

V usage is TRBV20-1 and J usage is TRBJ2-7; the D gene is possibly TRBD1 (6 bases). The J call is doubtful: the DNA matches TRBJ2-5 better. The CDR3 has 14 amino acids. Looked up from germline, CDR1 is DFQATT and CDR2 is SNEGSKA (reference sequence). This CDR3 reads CSAEPWDKRETQYF. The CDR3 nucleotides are TGCAGTGCTGAGCCCTGGGACAAACGAGAGACCCAGTACTTC.

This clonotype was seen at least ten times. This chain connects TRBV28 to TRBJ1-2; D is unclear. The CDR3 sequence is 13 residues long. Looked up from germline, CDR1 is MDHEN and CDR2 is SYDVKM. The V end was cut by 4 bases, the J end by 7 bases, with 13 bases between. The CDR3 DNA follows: TGTGCCAGCAGTTCCCCTAGGGTTTTTGGCTACACCTTC. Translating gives CASSSPRVFGYTF.

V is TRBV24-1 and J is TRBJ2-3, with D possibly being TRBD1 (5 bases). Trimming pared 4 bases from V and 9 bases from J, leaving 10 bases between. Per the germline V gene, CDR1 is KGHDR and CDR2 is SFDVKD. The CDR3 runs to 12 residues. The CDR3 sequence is CATSERWGTQYF. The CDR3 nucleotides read TGTGCCACCAGTGAGAGGTGGGGCACGCAGTATTTT.

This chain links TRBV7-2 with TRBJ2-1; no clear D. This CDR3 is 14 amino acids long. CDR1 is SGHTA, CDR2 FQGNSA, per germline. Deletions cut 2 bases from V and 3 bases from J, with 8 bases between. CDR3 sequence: CASSLMGLYNEQFF. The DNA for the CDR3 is TGTGCCAGCAGCTTAATGGGTCTCTACAATGAGCAGTTCTTC.

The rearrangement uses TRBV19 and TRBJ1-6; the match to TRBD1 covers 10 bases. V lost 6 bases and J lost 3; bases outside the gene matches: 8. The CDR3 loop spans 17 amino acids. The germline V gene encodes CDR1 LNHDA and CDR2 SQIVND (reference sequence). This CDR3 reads CASSEPGQGIYNSPLHF. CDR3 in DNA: TGTGCCAGTAGCGAGCCGGGACAGGGGATCTATAATTCACCCCTCCACTTT.

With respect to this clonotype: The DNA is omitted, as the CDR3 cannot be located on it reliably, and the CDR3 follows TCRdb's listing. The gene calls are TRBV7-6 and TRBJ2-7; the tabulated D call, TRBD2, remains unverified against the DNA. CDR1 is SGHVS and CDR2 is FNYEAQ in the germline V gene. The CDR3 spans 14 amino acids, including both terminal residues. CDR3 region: CASSSVTSSTSGRF.

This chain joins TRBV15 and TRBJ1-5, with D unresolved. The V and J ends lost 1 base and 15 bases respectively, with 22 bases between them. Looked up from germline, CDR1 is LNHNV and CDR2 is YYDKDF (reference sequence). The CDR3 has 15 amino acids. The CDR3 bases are TGTGCCACCAGCAGAGCGGCGGATGGCAATCAGCCCTTGCATTTT. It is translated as CATSRAADGNQPLHF.

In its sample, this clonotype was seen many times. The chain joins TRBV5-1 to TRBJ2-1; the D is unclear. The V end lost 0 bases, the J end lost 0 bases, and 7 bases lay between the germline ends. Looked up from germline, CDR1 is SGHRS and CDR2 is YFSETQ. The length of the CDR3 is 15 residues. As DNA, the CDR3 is TGCGCCAGCAGCTTGGGTCCGATCTCCTACAATGAGCAGTTCTTC. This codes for CASSLGPISYNEQFF.

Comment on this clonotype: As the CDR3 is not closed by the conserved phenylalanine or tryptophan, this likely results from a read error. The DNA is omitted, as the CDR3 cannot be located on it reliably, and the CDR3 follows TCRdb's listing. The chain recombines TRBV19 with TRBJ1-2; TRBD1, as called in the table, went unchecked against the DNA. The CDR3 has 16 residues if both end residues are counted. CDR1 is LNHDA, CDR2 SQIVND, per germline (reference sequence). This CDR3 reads CASTERDSSPIIHPSI.

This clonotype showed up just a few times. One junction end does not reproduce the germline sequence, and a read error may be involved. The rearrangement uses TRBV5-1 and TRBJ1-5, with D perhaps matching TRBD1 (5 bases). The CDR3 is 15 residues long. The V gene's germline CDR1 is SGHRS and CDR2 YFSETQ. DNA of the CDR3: TGTGCCAGCAGCTTAGGGCAGGGAAAGAATCAGCCCCAGCATTTT. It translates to CASSLGQGKNQPQHF.

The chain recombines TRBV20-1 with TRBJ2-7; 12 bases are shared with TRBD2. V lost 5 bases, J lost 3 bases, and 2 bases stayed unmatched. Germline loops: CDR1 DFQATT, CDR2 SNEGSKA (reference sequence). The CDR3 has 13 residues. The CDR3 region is CSAGTSGRYEQYF. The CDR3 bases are TGCAGTGCTGGGACTAGCGGGCGCTACGAGCAGTACTTC.

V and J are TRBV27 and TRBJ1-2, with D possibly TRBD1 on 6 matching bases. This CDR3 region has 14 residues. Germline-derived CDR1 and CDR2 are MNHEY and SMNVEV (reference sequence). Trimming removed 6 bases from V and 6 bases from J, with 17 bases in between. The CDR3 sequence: CASRDRGGGHGYTF. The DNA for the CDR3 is TGTGCCAGCAGAGATAGGGGGGGGGGACATGGCTACACCTTC.

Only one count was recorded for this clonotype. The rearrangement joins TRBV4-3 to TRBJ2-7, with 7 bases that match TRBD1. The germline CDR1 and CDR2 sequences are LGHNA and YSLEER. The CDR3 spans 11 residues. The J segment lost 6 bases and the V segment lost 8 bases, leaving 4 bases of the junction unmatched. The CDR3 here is CASEQGTEQYF. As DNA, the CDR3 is TGCGCCAGCGAACAGGGGACCGAGCAGTACTTC.

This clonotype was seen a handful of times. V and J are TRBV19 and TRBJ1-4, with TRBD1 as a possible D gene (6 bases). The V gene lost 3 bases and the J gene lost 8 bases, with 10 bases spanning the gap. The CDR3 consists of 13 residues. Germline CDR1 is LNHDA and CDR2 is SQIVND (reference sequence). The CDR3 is CASSIQGKEKLFF. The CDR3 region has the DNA TGTGCCAGTAGTATCCAGGGGAAGGAAAAACTGTTTTTT.

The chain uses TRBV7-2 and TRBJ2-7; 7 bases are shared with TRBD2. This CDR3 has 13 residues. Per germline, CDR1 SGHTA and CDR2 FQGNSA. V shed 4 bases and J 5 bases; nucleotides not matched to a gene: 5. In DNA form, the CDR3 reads TGTGCCAGCAGCTCACGAGCGGGGAACGAGCAGTACTTC. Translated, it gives CASSSRAGNEQYF.

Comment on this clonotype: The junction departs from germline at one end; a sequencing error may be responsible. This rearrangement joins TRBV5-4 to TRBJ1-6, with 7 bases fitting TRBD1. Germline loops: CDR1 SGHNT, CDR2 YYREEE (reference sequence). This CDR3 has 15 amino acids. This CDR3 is CASSQTRNRGSPLHF. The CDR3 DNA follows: TGCGCCAGCAGCCAGACCCGGAACAGGGGATCACCCCTCCACTTT.

The CDR3 bases are TGCGCCAGCGGGTCGAACAGGGGGTCTGGGGCCAACGTCCTGACTTTC. It yields the protein CASGSNRGSGANVLTF. The rearrangement links TRBV10-1 to TRBJ2-6; 8 bases map to TRBD1. CDR1 and CDR2 from the germline V gene are WNHNN and SYGVQD (reference sequence). This CDR3 comprises 16 residues. V lost 8 bases, J lost 1 base, and 7 bases stayed unmatched.

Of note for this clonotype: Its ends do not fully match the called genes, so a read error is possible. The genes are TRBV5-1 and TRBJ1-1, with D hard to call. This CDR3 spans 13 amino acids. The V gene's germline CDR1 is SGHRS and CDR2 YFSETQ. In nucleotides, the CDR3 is TGCGCTAGCAGTCTCTTCTTCAAAGATACAGCTTTCTTT. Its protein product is CASSLFFKDTAFF.

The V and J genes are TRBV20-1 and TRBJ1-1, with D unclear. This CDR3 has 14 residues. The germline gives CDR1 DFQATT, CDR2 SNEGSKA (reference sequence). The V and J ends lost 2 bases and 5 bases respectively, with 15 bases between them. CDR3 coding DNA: TGCAGTGCTAGACCCCGGGTAAAGTGGACTGAAGCTTTCTTT. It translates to CSARPRVKWTEAFF.